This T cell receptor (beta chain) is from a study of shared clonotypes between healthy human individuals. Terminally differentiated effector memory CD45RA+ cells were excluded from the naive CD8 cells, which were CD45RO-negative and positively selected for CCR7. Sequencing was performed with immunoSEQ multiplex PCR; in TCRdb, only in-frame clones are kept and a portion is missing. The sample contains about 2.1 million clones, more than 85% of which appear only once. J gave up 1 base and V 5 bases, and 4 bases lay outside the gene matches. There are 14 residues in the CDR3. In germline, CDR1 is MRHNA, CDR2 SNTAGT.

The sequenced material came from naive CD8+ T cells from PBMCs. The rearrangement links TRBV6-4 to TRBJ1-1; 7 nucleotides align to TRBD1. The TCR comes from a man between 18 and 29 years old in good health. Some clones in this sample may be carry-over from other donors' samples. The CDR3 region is CASSPGTENTEAFF. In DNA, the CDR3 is TGTGCCAGCAGTCCCGGGACAGAGAACACTGAAGCTTTCTTT.